Below, 10 T cell receptor beta chains from the same sample are listed, as sequenced in a study of human T cells and chemical hapten exposure. Indicated time point: patch test 1, 2 weeks after DPC sensitization. Treatment defined: therapeutic diphenylcyclopropenone sensitization with weekly scalp DPC. TCRdb re-derived calls from the RACE reads in MiXCR, one entry per CDR3 protein. The repertoire consists of 150,000 to 200,000 distinct CDR3 sequences, with more than 20% occurring once and the leading ten covering under 7%. The sequences come from whole blood, collected in connection with sensitization to the hapten diphenylcyclopropenone (DPC). Every receptor here comes from a woman in her fifties or sixties with alopecia areata. Some clones in this sample may be carry-over from other donors' samples.

The chain employs TRBV5-5 and TRBJ1-5; D is undetermined. The CDR3 runs to 15 residues. The germline V gene encodes CDR1 SGHKS and CDR2 YYEKEE (reference sequence). Trimming stripped 4 bases from V and 4 bases from J, with 15 bases between. Here the CDR3 reads CASSVAGSLNQPQHF. The CDR3, as DNA: TGTGCCAGCAGCGTTGCCGGGAGCCTTAATCAGCCCCAGCATTTT.

The V gene is TRBV4-1, the J gene TRBJ2-2; tentatively, D is TRBD1 or TRBD2 (5 bases each). The V end was cut by 8 bases, the J end by 6 bases, with 31 bases between. The CDR3 contains 19 residues. In germline, CDR1 is MGHRA, CDR2 YSYEKL. CDR3 protein: CASSGIGRGVGPSAGELFF. The CDR3 coding sequence is TGCGCCAGCTCAGGGATCGGCCGGGGCGTGGGACCCTCGGCCGGGGAGCTGTTTTTT.

The chain is built from TRBV28 and TRBJ2-3, with D unclear. V was pared by 3 bases and J by 5 bases, with 12 bases between. Germline V gene sequence: CDR1 MDHEN, CDR2 SYDVKM. The CDR3 has 14 amino acids. The CDR3 is CASSFGPDRDTQYF. DNA for the CDR3: TGTGCCAGCAGTTTTGGACCAGATAGAGATACGCAGTATTTT.

CDR3 sequence: CASRPLATIYEQYF. The CDR3 nucleotides are TGTGCCAGCAGGCCACTAGCCACCATCTACGAGCAGTACTTC. The chain is built from TRBV6-5 and TRBJ2-7; D might be TRBD2 (6 bases). Germline V gene sequence: CDR1 MNHEY, CDR2 SVGAGI. V shed 6 bases and J shed 3 bases, with 15 bases lying between them. This CDR3 has 14 amino acids.

This clonotype was detected ten times or more. This chain joins TRBV20-1 and TRBJ1-4; D unclear. V was shortened by 7 bases and J by 3 bases, with 9 bases between the two germline ends. Germline V gene data show CDR1 as DFQATT and CDR2 as SNEGSKA (reference sequence). The CDR3 extends over 12 amino acids. The CDR3 sequence: CSVLLPNEKLFF. In DNA, the CDR3 is TGCAGTGTTCTACTTCCTAATGAAAAACTGTTTTTT.

This chain uses TRBV29-1 with TRBJ2-1; 12 bases match TRBD2. The CDR3 extends over 14 amino acids. Germline-derived CDR1 and CDR2 are SQVTM and ANQGSEA. J was trimmed by 8 bases and V by 3 bases; bases with no gene match: 5. CDR3 residues: CSVDLLAGGYEQFF. The CDR3 DNA reads as TGCAGCGTTGATTTGCTAGCGGGAGGGTATGAGCAGTTCTTC.

The chain recombines TRBV5-1 with TRBJ1-6, with 8 bases that match TRBD1. This CDR3 spans 15 amino acids. Trimming removed 3 bases from V and 5 bases from J; junction bases left unmatched: 4. Germline CDR1 SGHRS, CDR2 YFSETQ. The CDR3 region is CASSSSQGDNSPLHF. In DNA, the CDR3 is TGCGCCAGCAGCTCTTCACAGGGGGATAATTCACCCCTCCACTTT.

This clonotype was found a few times. The chain has TRBV10-3 and TRBJ2-7; unclear D gene. The germline V and J ends were trimmed by 4 bases and 3 bases, with 16 bases remaining between them. The V gene's germline CDR1 is ENHRY and CDR2 SYGVKD. The length of the CDR3 is 15 residues. CDR3 DNA sequence: TGTGCCATCAGTGCAACTACGAGTGGTAGCTACGAGCAGTACTTC. The encoded protein is CAISATTSGSYEQYF.

V usage is TRBV6-5 and J usage is TRBJ2-1, with D perhaps assigned TRBD1 or TRBD2 (5 bases each). Germline V gene data show CDR1 as MNHEY and CDR2 as SVGAGI. The CDR3 runs to 15 residues. Trimming removed 7 bases at V and 6 bases at J, with 19 bases between. CDR3 nucleotides: TGTGCCAGCACAACGGGGTCAGGGCAAGCCAATGAGCAGTTCTTC. Its translation: CASTTGSGQANEQFF.

This clonotype was detected only a few times. The V call is TRBV10-3, the J call TRBJ1-1; 7 nucleotides match TRBD1. There are 15 residues in the CDR3. V was clipped by 3 bases and J by 1 base; unmatched bases: 5. CDR1 ENHRY and CDR2 SYGVKD come from the germline V gene. CDR3 sequence reads: CAISEPTGSNTEAFF. The CDR3 nucleotides read TGTGCCATCAGTGAACCGACAGGGTCGAACACTGAAGCTTTCTTT.